What follows describes a single TCR beta chain. Its antigen is unidentified. The CDR3 is made up of 17 amino acids. The ends were cut back, 1 base at V and 0 bases at J, with 12 bases in the middle. Germline V gives CDR1 LGHDT, CDR2 YNNKEL (reference sequence). Once cultured for roughly ten days, the cells underwent separation to obtain CD4+ T cells. All participants had two doses of either the BNT162b2 or mRNA-1273 vaccine. On day 3 and again on day 7, half the medium was replaced with IL-2 medium. The sample is drawn from a study of vaccination effects on CD4 cells after COVID-19. The wider study: Post-vaccine draws lagged the second dose by a median of 72 days. Study findings and constraints: Only a single clone (1 of 255 vaccine-induced clones in healthy vaccinees) cross-reacted with common cold coronaviruses. The study got few convalescent patients and did not collect any early post-infection timepoints.

TCRdb keeps only in-frame clones here, not all; method: immunoSEQ multiplex PCR. The repertoire includes tens of thousands of clones, around 70% of them detected once, and roughly 2% sits in the top ten. This specimen was CD4+ T cells from PBMCs cultured without peptide, taken after COVID-19 vaccination. The chain links TRBV3-1 (or the pseudogene TRBV3-2) to TRBJ1-4; D is unclear. The receptor was isolated from a human donor who received a COVID-19 vaccine. The CDR3 DNA follows: TGTGCCAGCAGCCAAGTGGCCCTCCGAGCAACTAATGAAAAACTGTTTTTT. This codes for CASSQVALRATNEKLFF.